The following is a T cell receptor beta chain sequence with its context. The CDR3 is 15 residues long. The germline V gene has CDR1 SGHRS and CDR2 YFSETQ. Trimming cost V 3 bases and J 0 bases; bases outside gene matches: 4. Sequenced by immunoSEQ multiplex PCR; TCRdb stores in-frame clones only, minus some. The sample shows roughly 200,000 clones, about 89% of them seen only once. The entry originates in a study of control samples from healthy donors and cancer patients. The chain couples TRBV5-1 to TRBJ1-1, with TRBD1 matching over 8 bases. The sequenced material came from blood. This clonotype was obtained from a man aged 30 to 39 in good health. The CDR3 protein is CASSSQGAMNTEAFF. The CDR3 DNA reads as TGCGCCAGCAGCTCCCAGGGGGCTATGAACACTGAAGCTTTCTTT.